This T cell receptor (beta chain) comes out of a study of blood T cell repertoires in COVID-19. Study details: Samples came from the United States, Italy and Spain, spanning acute and convalescent COVID-19. T cells, B-cell-depleted T cells, or PBMCs supplied cDNA or gDNA.

CDR3 length: 11 residues. Germline V gene lookup returns CDR1 SGHRS and CDR2 YFSETQ. V lost 0 bases and J 9 bases, leaving 7 bases between the germline ends. In the authors' workflow: Counts of nucleated cells, estimated from reference gene primer amplification, were obtained. Only in-frame clones appear in the TCRdb table, and some are missing; sequencing was by immunoSEQ multiplex PCR. V and J calls and clone size are those listed in that table; D and trimming were worked out from the DNA. The data show about 220,000 clones, about 88% seen once. The study recruited people aged about 18 to 95 years across 24 US areas.

The source is a woman between 25 and 40 years old who had recovered from COVID-19. J is TRBJ2-7 and V is TRBV5-1; D not certain. Sequenced: PBMCs or T cells enriched from blood (not recorded which). In nucleotides, the CDR3 is TGCGCCAGCAGCTTGGATCTCGTGCAGTACTTC. Translating gives CASSLDLVQYF. Supplemented by reference TRBV5-1 and TRBJ2-7, the full variable domain reads KAGVTQTPRYLIKTRGQQVTLSCSPISGHRSVSWYQQTPGQGLQFLFEYFSETQRNKGNFPGRFSGRQFSNSRSEMNVSTLELGDSALYLCASSLDLVQYFGPGTRLTVT.